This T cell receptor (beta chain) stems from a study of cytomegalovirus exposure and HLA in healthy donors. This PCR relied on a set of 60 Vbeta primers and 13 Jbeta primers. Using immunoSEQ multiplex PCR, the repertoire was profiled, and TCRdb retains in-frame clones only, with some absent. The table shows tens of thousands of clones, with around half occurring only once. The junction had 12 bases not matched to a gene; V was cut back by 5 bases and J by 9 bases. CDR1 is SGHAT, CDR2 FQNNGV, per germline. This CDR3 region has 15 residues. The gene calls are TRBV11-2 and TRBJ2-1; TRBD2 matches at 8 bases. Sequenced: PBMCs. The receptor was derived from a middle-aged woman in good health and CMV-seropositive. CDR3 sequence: CASSPWAGGHGEQFF. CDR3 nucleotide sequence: TGTGCCAGCAGCCCCTGGGCGGGGGGCCACGGTGAGCAGTTCTTC.